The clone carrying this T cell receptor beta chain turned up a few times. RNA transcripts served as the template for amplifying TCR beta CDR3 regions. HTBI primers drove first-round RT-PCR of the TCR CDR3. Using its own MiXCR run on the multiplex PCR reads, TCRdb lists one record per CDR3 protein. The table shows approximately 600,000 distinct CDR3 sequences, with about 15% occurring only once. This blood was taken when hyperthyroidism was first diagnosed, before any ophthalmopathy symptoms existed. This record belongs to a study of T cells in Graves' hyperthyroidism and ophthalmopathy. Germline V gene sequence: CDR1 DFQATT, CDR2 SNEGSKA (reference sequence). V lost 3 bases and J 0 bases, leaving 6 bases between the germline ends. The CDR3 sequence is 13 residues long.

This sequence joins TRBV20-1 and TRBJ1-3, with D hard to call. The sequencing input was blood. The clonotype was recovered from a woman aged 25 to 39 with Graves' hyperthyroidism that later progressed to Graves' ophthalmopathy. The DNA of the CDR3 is TGCAGTGCTAGGTTCGACTCTGGAAACACCATATATTTT. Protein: CSARFDSGNTIYF.